This T cell receptor (beta chain) was recorded in a study of blood T cell repertoires in COVID-19 (dated by TCRdb to 2018 to 2021). Concerning the study at large: Samples from collaborators originated in the United States, Italy and Spain and spanned both the acute and convalescent phases of COVID-19. Samples came from the ongoing ImmuneRACE study (first 160 participants) plus 1,254 subjects from 6 global collaborators. The material from the prospective study consisted of cDNA or gDNA derived from T cells, B-cell-depleted T cells, or PBMCs. A de-identified subject ID, COVID-19 status, age in years and sex were almost always included in the sample metadata. The repertoires were released in a freely available public database meant as a resource for research on the immune response to SARS-CoV-2. The dataset comprised deeply sampled blood TCRbeta repertoires from subjects exposed to, actively infected with, or recovered from COVID-19. Where available, HLA class I and class II types were taken from metadata supplied by the sample provider and were not determined by assay-based typing. Results and caveats for the whole study, not just this receptor: The quantity of clinical and demographic metadata differed by source and by participant and was supplied without curation.

Enrolling through a virtual design, the prospective study's participants ranged in age from roughly 18 to 95 years and lived across 20 to 30 United States geographic areas. In the prospective study, participants were assigned to cohorts based on the clinical history participants reported in a screening survey and a study questionnaire. Each participant in the prospective study had whole blood, serum and a nasopharyngeal or oropharyngeal swab collected by mobile phlebotomists. Over an approximately 2-month period, participants in the prospective study had the option of providing additional blood draws and questionnaires. Before DNA extraction, blood samples from the prospective study were shipped at room temperature or frozen. Notes on this clone: This clone's antigen is unknown. No much larger clonotype is one base removed from it; base qualities were not supplied.

At the junction V is shortened by 6 bases and J by 2 bases, with 12 bases in between. Taken from the germline V gene, the CDR1 and CDR2 loops are SGDLS and YYNGEE. From the cysteine through the phenylalanine, the CDR3 covers 14 amino acids. CDR3 DNA only is kept here, 42 bases in frame from base 1. TCRbeta CDR3 regions were amplified from genomic DNA by means of the immunoSEQ Assay, a bias-controlled multiplex PCR. The authors processed their data as follows. The number of nucleated cells in each sample was estimated by amplification of reference gene primers within the assay. Sequence reads were collapsed and filtered to measure the absolute abundance of every unique TCRbeta CDR3 rearrangement. For each sample, productive Simpson clonality was calculated as the square root of Simpson's diversity index across productive rearrangements. The table was pulled from immuneACCESS by TCRdb, which kept in-frame rearrangements only. Such tables lose some clones; where checked, under half of the loss comes from unresolved V genes, and the rest has no known cause. V, J and clone size were drawn from that table, and D and trimming were deduced from the DNA. The sample yields under 300,000 clones; approximately 89% were counted once. The top ten hold 2% to 2.5% of the sample.

The TCR originated in a woman between 35 and 50 years old with acute COVID-19. Sequences were obtained from PBMCs or T cells enriched from blood (not recorded which). The chain uses TRBV9 and TRBJ1-3; TRBD1 is a weak D gene call, 5 bases matching. The sequenced DNA: TGTGCCAGCACCCCATCAGGGACTGGAAACACCATATATTTT. The translation is CASTPSGTGNTIYF.